The TCR beta chain described here comes from a study of T cells in Graves' hyperthyroidism and ophthalmopathy. Study background: Blood from the periphery was taken at initial diagnosis, before any treatment.

This clonotype was seen repeatedly, ten times or more. V lost 2 bases, J lost 0 bases, and 7 bases lay in between. CDR3 length equals 15 residues. Germline V CDR1 and CDR2: MDHEN, SYDVKM. Uncontrolled infection, other autoimmune disease, pregnancy or lactation barred patients from enrollment. Based on clinical symptoms, serum thyroxine and TRAb, thyroid ultrasound and orbital computed tomography, diagnoses were reached. Amplified TCR beta CDR3 regions derived from RNA transcripts. Carried out on the TCR CDR3, a first-round RT-PCR used the HTBI primer set. TCRdb reanalysed the multiplex PCR reads using MiXCR and keeps one entry per CDR3 protein. The sample records about 400,000 distinct CDR3 sequences, around 14% being singletons.

The V call is TRBV28, the J call TRBJ2-2; a possible D gene is TRBD2 (5 bases). Material: blood. The sequence came from a woman aged 18 to 35 with Graves' hyperthyroidism. The CDR3 spells CASSLLGTNTGELFF. The CDR3 coding sequence is TGTGCCAGCAGTTTACTCGGGACGAACACCGGGGAGCTGTTTTTT. Supplemented by reference TRBV28 and TRBJ2-2, the full variable domain reads DVKVTQSSRYLVKRTGEKVFLECVQDMDHENMFWYRQDPGLGLRLIYFSYDVKMKEKGDIPEGYSVSREKKERFSLILESASTNQTSMYLCASSLLGTNTGELFFGEGSRLTVL.